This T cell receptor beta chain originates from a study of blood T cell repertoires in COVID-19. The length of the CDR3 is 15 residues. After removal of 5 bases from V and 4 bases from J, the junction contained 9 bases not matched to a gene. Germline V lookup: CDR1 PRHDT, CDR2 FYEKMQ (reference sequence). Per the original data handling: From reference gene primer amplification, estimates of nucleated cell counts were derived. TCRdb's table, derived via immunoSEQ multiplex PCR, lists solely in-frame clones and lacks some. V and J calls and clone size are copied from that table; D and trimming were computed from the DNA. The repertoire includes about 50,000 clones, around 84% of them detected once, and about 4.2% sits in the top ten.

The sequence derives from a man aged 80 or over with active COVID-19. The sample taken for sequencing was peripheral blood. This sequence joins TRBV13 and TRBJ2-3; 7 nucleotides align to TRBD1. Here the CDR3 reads CASSTRQGTADTQYF. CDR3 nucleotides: TGTGCCAGCAGCACTCGACAGGGTACGGCAGATACGCAGTATTTT.